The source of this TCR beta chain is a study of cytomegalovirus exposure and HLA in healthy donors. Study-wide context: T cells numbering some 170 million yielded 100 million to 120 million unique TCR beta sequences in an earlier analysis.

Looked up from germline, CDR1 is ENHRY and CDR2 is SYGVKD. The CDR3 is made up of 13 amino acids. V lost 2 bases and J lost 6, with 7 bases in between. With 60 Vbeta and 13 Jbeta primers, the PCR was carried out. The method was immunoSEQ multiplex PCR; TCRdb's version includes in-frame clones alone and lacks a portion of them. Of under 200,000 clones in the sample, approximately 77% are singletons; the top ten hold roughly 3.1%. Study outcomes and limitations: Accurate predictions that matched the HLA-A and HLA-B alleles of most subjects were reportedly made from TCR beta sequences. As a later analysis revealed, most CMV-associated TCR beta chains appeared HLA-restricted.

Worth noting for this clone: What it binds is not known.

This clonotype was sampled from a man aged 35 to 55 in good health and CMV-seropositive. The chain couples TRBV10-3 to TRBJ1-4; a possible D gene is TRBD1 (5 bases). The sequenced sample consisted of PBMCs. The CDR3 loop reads CAISEETDEKLFF. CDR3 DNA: TGTGCCATCAGTGAGGAGACAGATGAAAAACTGTTTTTT.